Below, one T cell receptor (beta chain) is given with its context. Its matching antigen is unknown. The sample originates from a study of T cell responses to AZD1222 COVID-19 vaccine. Regarding the study as a whole: Of spike-specific TCRs, nearly half reportedly target regions left unmutated in variants.

Clones were read by immunoSEQ multiplex PCR, and TCRdb kept only the in-frame ones, dropping some. The profile shows about 120,000 clones, 88% of them singletons. CDR3 length: 16 residues. The germline gives CDR1 LNHDA, CDR2 SQIVND (reference sequence). V was pared by 3 bases and J by 7 bases, with 19 bases between. The V call is TRBV19, the J call TRBJ1-5; TRBD1 is a possible D gene (5 bases). The sequence was obtained from an adult in good health. The sequenced sample was peripheral blood, obtained on day 0 of AZD1222 vaccination. CDR3 nucleotide sequence: TGTGCCAGTAGTATGGCGGGCAGGGTGGTGGGGCAGCCCCAGCATTTT. Its protein product is CASSMAGRVVGQPQHF.